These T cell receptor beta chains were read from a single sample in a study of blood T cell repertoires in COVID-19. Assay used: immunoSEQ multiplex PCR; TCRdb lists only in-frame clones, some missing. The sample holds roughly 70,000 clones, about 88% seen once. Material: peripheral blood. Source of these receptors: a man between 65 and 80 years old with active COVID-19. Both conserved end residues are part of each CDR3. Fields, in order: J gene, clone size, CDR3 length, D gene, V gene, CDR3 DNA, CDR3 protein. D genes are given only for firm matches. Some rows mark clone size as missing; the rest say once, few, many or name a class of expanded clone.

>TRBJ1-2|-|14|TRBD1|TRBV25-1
TGTGCCAGCAGTAAGAACAGGGGGGGCTATGGCTACACCTTC
CASSKNRGGYGYTF
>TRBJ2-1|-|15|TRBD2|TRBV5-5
TGTGCCAGCAGCTTGCCCGGACTAGCTGGCAATGAGCAGTTCTTC
CASSLPGLAGNEQFF
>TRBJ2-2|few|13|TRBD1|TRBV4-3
TGCGCCAGCAGCCCCCAGGGGGCGGGAGAGCTGTTTTTT
CASSPQGAGELFF
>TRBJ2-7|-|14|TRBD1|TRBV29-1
TGCAGCGTTGCTAACCGGGACAGCCGGCTCGAGCAGTACTTC
CSVANRDSRLEQYF
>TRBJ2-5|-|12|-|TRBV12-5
TGTGCTAGTTGGGGGACACAAGAGACCCAGTACTTC
CASWGTQETQYF
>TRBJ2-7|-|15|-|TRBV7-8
TGTGCCAGCACCCCGTGGGCGCAAAGCTCCTACGAGCAGTACTTC
CASTPWAQSSYEQYF
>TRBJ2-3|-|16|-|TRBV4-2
TGTGCCAGCAGCCAAGATTGGACTACGGGGCCAGATACGCAGTATTTT
CASSQDWTTGPDTQYF
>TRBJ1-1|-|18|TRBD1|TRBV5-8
TGTGCCAGCAGCCCCTACAGGGGGGGATCCCCGATGAACACTGAAGCTTTCTTT
CASSPYRGGSPMNTEAFF
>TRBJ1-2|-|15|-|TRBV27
TGTGCCAGCAGTTTAGGACCGGAGGGCGGCTATGGCTACACCTTC
CASSLGPEGGYGYTF
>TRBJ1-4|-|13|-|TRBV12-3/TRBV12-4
TGTGCCAGCAGAAAAGACAGTCGTGAAAAACTGTTTTTT
CASRKDSREKLFF
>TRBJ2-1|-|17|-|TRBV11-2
TGTGCCAGCAGCTTAGATGGGCGCCTTGCCAACTACAATGAGCAGTTCTTC
CASSLDGRLANYNEQFF
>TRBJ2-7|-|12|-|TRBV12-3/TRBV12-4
TGTGCCAGCAGTTTGGGCATCTACGAGCAGTACTTC
CASSLGIYEQYF
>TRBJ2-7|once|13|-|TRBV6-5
TGTGCCAGCGGCCGAGGGATCTCCTACGAGCAGTACTTC
CASGRGISYEQYF
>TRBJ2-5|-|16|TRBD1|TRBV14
TGTGCCAGCAGCCGACCGGGACAGGGTGGGCAAGAGACCCAGTACTTC
CASSRPGQGGQETQYF
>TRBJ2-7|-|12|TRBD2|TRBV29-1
TGCAGCGTGGGAGGGCTCGGGTACGAGCAGTACTTC
CSVGGLGYEQYF
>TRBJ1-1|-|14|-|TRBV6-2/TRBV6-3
TGTGCCAGCAGTTACGCCACAGGGAACACTGAAGCTTTCTTT
CASSYATGNTEAFF
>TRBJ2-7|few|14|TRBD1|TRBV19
TGTGCCAGTAGTACCAGGGACAGCCCCTACGAGCAGTACTTC
CASSTRDSPYEQYF
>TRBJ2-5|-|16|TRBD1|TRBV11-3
TGTGCCAGCAGCTTACGGGGCCGAGGACAGGGGGAGACCCAGTACTTC
CASSLRGRGQGETQYF
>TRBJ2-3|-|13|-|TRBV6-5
TGTGCCAGCAGTTACACCGCCGTAGCCCGCCAGTATTTT
CASSYTAVARQYF
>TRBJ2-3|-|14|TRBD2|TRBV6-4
TGTGCCAGCCGACCGGGACTAGAGTCTGATACGCAGTATTTT
CASRPGLESDTQYF
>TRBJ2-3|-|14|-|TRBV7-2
TGTGCCAGCAGCTGGAGCCAGCTCACAGATACGCAGTATTTT
CASSWSQLTDTQYF
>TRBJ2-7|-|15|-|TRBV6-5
TGTGCCAGCAGTTACCACGGACAGCGGTCCTACGAGCAGTACTTC
CASSYHGQRSYEQYF
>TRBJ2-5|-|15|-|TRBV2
TGTGCCAGCAGTGAATGGACATTCGACCAAGAGACCCAGTACTTC
CASSEWTFDQETQYF
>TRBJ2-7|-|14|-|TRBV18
TGTGCCAGCTCACCAGCGGCAAGCTCCTACGAGCAGTACTTC
CASSPAASSYEQYF
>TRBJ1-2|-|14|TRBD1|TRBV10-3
TGTGCCATCAGTGACGGGCAGGGGGCGCGGGGCTACACCTTC
CAISDGQGARGYTF
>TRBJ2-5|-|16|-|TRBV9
TGTGCCAGCAGCGTAGGCCCGCGGGGGCCCGAAGAGACCCAGTACTTC
CASSVGPRGPEETQYF